The present TCR beta chain was sequenced within a study of blood T cell repertoires in COVID-19. For the study at large: Some COVID-19 samples were acute and others convalescent; all came from the United States, Italy and Spain. The analysed material was cDNA or gDNA that came from T cells, B-cell-depleted T cells, or PBMCs.

The CDR3 loop spans 14 amino acids. From germline, CDR1 is SGHAT and CDR2 FQNNGV. V shed 5 bases and J shed 0 bases, with 8 bases lying between them. Authors' analysis steps: Reference gene primer amplification gave estimated nucleated cell counts. Generated by immunoSEQ multiplex PCR, the TCRdb table keeps only in-frame clones and is missing some. That table furnishes V, J and clone size, whereas the DNA furnished D and trimming. Of about 270,000 clones listed, under 90% are singletons. Source material: peripheral blood. The TCR originated in a woman aged 55-70 years with active or convalescent COVID-19. The gene calls are TRBV11-2 and TRBJ1-5; D not resolved. CDR3: CASSPYNSNQPQHF. For the CDR3, the DNA is TGTGCCAGCAGCCCCTATAATAGCAATCAGCCCCAGCATTTT.